The following is a T cell receptor beta chain sequence with its context. The target antigen is unknown. These data come from a study of T-cell memory formation after mild COVID-19. The study's findings and limits: Within pre-infection memory, some responding clones were found, suggesting cross-reactive memory joined.

5'RACE with constant-segment primers yielded barcoded, UMI-tagged TCR alpha and TCR beta cDNA libraries. In TCRdb, the 5' RACE reads were re-called with MiXCR into one record per CDR3 protein. The sample carries about 290,000 distinct CDR3 sequences, more than 15% recorded once. The sample taken for sequencing was PBMCs or a T cell subset sorted from them (not recorded which). The TCR originated in a man between 18 and 35 years old who had mild COVID-19 (a few samples of this study predate the infection). Cell type and time point are not known.

Written as DNA, the CDR3 is TGTGCCATCAGTGAGTCCAGGGGGGCAACTAATGAAAAACTGTTTTTT. This translates into CAISESRGATNEKLFF. The chain uses TRBV10-3 and TRBJ1-4, with TRBD1 identical over 7 bases. The germline CDR1 and CDR2 sequences are ENHRY and SYGVKD. The ends lost 0 bases at V and 0 bases at J; junction bases unmatched: 1. There are 16 residues in the CDR3.